Sequencing of this TCR beta chain was carried out in a study of cytomegalovirus exposure and HLA in healthy donors. Study results and caveats: There were a few CMV-associated chains whose specificity for CMV antigens was confirmed in vitro. A missense DCLRE1C variant was associated with V- and J-gene trimming of TCR beta chains in a later analysis, and an independent cohort replicated the association. The productive fraction for most TCR beta V segments was about 90% or about 30% in an earlier analysis. Another analysis was done later, and it associated around 17,000 TCR beta sequences with HLA alleles at 0.05 false discovery rate.

As for this clone: Its matching antigen is unknown.

PCR used 60 Vbeta primers and 13 Jbeta primers. Measured with immunoSEQ multiplex PCR; TCRdb has only the in-frame clones, and not every one. The top ten clones hold under 5.5% of a sample with fewer than 150,000 clones, roughly four fifths of them seen once. CDR1 is GTSNPN, CDR2 SVGIG, per germline (reference sequence). CDR3 size: 15 residues. Trimming left V 3 bases short and J 5 bases short, with 19 bases between. This clonotype originated in a woman in her forties or fifties in good health and CMV-seronegative. V and J are TRBV30 and TRBJ1-2; perhaps TRBD1 as D (5 bases). The sample consisted of PBMCs. The CDR3 protein is CAWSDPPGTRYGYTF. DNA of the CDR3: TGTGCCTGGAGCGATCCCCCCGGGACTAGATATGGCTACACCTTC.